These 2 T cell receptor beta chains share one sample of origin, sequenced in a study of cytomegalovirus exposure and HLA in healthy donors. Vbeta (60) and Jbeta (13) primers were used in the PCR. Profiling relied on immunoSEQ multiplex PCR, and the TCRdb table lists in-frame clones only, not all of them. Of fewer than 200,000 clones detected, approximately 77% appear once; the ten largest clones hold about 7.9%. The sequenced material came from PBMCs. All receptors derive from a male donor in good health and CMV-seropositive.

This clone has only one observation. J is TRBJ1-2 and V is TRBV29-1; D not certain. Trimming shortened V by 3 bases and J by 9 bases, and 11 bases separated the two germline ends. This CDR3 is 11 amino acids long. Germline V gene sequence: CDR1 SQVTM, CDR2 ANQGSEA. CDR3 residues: CSVDADLSYTF. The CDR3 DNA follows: TGCAGCGTTGATGCAGACTTAAGCTACACCTTC.

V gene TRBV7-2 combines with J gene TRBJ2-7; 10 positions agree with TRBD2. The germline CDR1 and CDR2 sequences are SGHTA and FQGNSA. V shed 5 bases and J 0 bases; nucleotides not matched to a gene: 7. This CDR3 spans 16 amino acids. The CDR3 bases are TGTGCCAGCAGCCTCTCTAGCGGGGGTAGCTCCTACGAGCAGTACTTC. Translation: CASSLSSGGSSYEQYF.